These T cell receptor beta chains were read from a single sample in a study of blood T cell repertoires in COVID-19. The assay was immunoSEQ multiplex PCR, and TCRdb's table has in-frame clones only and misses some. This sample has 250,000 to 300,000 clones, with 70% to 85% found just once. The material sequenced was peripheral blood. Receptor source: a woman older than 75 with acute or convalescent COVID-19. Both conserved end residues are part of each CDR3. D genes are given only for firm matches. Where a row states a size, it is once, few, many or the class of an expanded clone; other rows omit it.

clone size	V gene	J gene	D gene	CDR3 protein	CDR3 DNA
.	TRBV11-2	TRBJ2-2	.	CASSLLQGFATGELFF	TGTGCCAGCAGCTTACTTCAGGGTTTTGCCACCGGGGAGCTGTTTTTT
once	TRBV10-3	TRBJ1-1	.	CAIRTAKGERTEAFF	TGTGCCATCAGGACGGCTAAGGGGGAGCGCACTGAAGCTTTCTTT
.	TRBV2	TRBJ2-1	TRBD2	CASNSLDAGGRNEQFF	TGTGCCAGCAATTCCCTGGACGCGGGAGGGAGGAATGAGCAGTTCTTC
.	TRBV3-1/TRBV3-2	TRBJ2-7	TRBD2	CASSQGGLAGRYEQYF	TGTGCCAGCAGCCAAGGGGGACTAGCGGGACGGTACGAGCAGTACTTC
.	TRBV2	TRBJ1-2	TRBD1	CASMDRGANYGYTF	TGTGCCAGCATGGACAGGGGCGCGAACTATGGCTACACCTTC
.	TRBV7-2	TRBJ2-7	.	CASSPGAGRRSSYEQYF	TGTGCCAGCAGCCCAGGGGCAGGACGTCGAAGCTCCTACGAGCAGTACTTC
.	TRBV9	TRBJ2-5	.	CASSGLAPRDQETQYF	TGTGCCAGCAGCGGCCTAGCGCCGAGGGACCAAGAGACCCAGTACTTC
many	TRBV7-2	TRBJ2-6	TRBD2	CASSPRGGGASGANVLTF	TGTGCCAGCAGCCCCCGGGGCGGGGGGGCCAGTGGGGCCAACGTCCTGACTTTC
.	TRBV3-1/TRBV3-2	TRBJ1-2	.	CASSQSNYGYTF	TGTGCCAGCAGCCAGTCAAACTATGGCTACACCTTC
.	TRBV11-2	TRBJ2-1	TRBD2	CASSLNRRTSGHNEQFF	TGTGCCAGCAGCTTAAATCGCCGGACTAGCGGCCACAATGAGCAGTTCTTC
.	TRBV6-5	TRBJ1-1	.	CASTMGSNTEAFF	TGTGCCAGCACTATGGGCTCTAACACTGAAGCTTTCTTT